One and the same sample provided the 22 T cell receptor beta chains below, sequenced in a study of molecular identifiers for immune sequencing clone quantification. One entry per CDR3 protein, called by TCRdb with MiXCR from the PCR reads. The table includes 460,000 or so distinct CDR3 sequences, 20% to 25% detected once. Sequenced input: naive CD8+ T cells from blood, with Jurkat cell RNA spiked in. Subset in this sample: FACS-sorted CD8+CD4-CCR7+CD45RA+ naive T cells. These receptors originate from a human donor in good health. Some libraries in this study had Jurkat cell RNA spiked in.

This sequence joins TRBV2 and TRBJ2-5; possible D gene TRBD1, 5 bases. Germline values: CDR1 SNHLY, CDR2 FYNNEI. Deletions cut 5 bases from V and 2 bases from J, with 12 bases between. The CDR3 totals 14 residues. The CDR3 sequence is CASSTTGEQETQYF. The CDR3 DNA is TGTGCCAGCAGTACAACAGGTGAACAAGAGACCCAGTACTTC.

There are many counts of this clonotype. As DNA, the CDR3 is TGTGCCAGCAGTACTGGACAGGGGACTGAAGCTTTCTTT. Translation gives CASSTGQGTEAFF. The rearrangement uses TRBV12-3 or TRBV12-4 and TRBJ1-1, with 9 bases lining up with TRBD1. V lost 5 bases and J lost 5; bases outside the gene matches: 3. This CDR3 is built from 13 residues.

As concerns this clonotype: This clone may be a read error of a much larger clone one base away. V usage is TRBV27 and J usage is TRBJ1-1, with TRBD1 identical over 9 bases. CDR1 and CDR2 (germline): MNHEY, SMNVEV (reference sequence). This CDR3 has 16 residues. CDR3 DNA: TGTGTCAGCAGTTCCGGGACAGGGCTTATGAACACTGAAGCTTTCTTT. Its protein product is CVSSSGTGLMNTEAFF.

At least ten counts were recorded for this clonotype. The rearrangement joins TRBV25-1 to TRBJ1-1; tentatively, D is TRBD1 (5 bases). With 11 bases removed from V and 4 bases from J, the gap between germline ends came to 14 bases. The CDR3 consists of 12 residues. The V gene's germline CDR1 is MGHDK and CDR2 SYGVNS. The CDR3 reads CASKTGGTEAFF. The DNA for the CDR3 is TGTGCCTCGAAGACGGGGGGCACTGAAGCTTTCTTT. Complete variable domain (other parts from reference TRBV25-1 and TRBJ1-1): EADIYQTPRYLVIGTGKKITLECSQTMGHDKMYWYQQDPGMELHLIHYSYGVNSTEKGDLSSESTVSRIRTEHFPLTLESARPSHTSQYLCASKTGGTEAFFGQGTRLTVV.

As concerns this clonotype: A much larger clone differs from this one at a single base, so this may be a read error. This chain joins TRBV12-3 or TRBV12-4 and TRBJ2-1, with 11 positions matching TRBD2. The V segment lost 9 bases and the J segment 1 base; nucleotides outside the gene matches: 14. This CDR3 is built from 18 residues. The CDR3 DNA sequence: TGTGCCAGTGAGTTAGGCCGTACTAGCGGGGGTTCCTACAATGAGCAGTTCTTC. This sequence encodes CASELGRTSGGSYNEQFF.

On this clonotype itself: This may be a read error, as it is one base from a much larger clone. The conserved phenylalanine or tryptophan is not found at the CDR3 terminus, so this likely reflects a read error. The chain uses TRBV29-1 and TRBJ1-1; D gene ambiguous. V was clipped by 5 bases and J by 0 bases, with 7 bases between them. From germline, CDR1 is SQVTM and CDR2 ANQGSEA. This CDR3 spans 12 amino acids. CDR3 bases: TGCAGCGTTCAGGTGATGAACACTGAAGCTTTCCTT. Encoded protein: CSVQVMNTEAFL.

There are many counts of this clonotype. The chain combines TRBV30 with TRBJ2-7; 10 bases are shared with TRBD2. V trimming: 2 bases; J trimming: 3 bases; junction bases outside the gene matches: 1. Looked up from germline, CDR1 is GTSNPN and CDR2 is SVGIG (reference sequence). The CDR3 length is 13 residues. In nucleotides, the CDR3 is TGTGCCTGGAGTTGGACTAGCGGCTACGAGCAGTACTTC. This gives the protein CAWSWTSGYEQYF.

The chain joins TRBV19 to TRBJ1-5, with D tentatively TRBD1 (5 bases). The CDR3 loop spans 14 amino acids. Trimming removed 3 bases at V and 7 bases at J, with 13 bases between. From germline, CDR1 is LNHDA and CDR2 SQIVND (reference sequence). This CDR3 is CASSMFGGEQPQHF. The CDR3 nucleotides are TGTGCCAGTAGTATGTTCGGGGGAGAGCAGCCCCAGCATTTT.

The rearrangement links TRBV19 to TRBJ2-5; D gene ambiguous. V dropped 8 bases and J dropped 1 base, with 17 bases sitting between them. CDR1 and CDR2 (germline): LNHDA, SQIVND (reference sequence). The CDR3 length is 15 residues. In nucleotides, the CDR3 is TGTGCCAGTGGTTCACCGTCCGCCAGCCAAGAGACCCAGTACTTC. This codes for CASGSPSASQETQYF.

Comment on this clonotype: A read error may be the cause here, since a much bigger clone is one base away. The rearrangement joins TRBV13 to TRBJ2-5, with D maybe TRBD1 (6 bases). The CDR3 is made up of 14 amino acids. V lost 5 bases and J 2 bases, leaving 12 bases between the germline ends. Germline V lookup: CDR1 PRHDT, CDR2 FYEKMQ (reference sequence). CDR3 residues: CASSNRTDQETQYF. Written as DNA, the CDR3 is TGTGCCAGCAGCAACCGGACAGATCAAGAGACCCAGTACTTC. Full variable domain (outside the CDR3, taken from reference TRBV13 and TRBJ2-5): AAGVIQSPRHLIKEKRETATLKCYPIPRHDTVYWYQQGPGQDPQFLISFYEKMQSDKGSIPDRFSAQQFSDYHSELNMSSLELGDSALYFCASSNRTDQETQYFGPGTRLLVL.

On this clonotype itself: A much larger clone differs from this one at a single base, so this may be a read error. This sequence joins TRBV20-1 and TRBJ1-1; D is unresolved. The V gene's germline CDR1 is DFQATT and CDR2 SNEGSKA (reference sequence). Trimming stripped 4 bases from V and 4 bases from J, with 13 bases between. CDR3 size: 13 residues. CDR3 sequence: CSAKKRMSTEAFF. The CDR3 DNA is TGCAGTGCTAAAAAGAGAATGAGCACTGAAGCTTTCTTT.

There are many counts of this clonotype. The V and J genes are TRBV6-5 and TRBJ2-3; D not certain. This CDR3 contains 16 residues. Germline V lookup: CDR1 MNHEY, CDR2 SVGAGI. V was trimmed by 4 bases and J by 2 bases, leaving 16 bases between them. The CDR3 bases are TGTGCCAGCAGTTCACAGACCCACCCGAACACAGATACGCAGTATTTT. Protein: CASSSQTHPNTDTQYF.

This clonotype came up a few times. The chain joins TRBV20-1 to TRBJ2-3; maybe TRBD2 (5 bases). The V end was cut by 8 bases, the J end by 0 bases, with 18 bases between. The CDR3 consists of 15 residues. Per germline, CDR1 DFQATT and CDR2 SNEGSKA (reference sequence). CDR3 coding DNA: TGCAGTACCTCCTCCCTAGCTGAGAGCACAGATACGCAGTATTTT. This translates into CSTSSLAESTDTQYF.

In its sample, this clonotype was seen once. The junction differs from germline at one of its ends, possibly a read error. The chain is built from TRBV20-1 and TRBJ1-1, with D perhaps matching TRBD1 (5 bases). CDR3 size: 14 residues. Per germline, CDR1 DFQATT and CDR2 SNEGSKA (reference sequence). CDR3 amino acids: CGARGQGMGTEAFF. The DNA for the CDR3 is TGCGGTGCTAGAGGGCAGGGAATGGGGACTGAAGCTTTCTTT.

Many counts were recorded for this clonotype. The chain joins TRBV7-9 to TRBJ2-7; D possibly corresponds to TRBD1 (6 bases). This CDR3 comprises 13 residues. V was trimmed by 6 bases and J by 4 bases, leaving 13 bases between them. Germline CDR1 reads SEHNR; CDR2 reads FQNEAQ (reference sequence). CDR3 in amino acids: CASSPRDNYEQYF. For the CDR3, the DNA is TGTGCCAGCAGTCCCCGGGACAATTACGAGCAGTACTTC.

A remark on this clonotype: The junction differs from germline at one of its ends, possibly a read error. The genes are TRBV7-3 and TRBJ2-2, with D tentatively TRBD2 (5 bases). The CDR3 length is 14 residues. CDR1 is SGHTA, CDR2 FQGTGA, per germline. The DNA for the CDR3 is TGTGCCAGCAGCTTACTGGAAAACACCGGGGAGCTGCTTTTC. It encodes CASSLLENTGELLF.

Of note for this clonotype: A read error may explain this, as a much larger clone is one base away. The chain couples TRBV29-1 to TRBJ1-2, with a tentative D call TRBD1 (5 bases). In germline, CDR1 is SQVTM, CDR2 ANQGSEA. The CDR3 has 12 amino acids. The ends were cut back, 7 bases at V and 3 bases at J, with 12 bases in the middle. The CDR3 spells CSDTGTDYGYTF. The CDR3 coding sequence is TGCAGCGATACTGGGACGGACTATGGCTACACCTTC. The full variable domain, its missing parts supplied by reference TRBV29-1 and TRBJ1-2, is SAVISQKPSRDICQRGTSLTIQCQVDSQVTMMFWYRQQPGQSLTLIATANQGSEATYESGFVIDKFPISRPNLTFSTLTVSNMSPEDSSIYLCSDTGTDYGYTFGSGTRLTVV.

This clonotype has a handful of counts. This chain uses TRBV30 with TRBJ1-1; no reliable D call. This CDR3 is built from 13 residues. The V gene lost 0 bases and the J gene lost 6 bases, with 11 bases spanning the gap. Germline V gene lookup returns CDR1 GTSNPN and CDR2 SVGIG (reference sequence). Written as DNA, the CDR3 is TGTGCCTGGAGTGTAACTCTACGCGCTGAAGCTTTCTTT. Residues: CAWSVTLRAEAFF.

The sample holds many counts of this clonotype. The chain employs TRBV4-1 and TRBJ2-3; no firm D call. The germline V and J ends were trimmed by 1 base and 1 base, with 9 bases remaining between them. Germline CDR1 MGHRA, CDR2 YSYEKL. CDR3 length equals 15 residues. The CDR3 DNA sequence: TGCGCCAGCAGCCAAGGGGGTTCGGGCACAGATACGCAGTATTTT. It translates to CASSQGGSGTDTQYF.

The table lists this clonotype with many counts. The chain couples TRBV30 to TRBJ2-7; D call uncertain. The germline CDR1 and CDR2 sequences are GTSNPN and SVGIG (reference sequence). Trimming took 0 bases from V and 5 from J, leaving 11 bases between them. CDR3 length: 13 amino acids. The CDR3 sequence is CAWSVHRGDEQYF. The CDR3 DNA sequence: TGTGCCTGGAGTGTACATCGTGGGGACGAGCAGTACTTC.

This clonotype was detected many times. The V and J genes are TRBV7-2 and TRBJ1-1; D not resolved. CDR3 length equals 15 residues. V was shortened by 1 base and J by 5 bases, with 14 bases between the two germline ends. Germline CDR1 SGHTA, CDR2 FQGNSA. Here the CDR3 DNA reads TGTGCCAGCAGCTTAGGGCCGGCCCTGGGGACTGAAGCTTTCTTT. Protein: CASSLGPALGTEAFF.

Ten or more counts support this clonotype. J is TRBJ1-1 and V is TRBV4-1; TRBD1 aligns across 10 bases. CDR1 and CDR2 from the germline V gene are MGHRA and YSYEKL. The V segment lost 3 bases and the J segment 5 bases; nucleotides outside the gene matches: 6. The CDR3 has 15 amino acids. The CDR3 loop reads CASSQPDRGRTEAFF. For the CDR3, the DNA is TGCGCCAGCAGCCAGCCAGACAGGGGGCGTACTGAAGCTTTCTTT.